The 20 T cell receptor beta chains in this list originate from one sample, sequenced in a study of OX40 agonist ivuxolimab in advanced cancers. Measured with immunoSEQ multiplex PCR; TCRdb has only the in-frame clones, and not every one. Among about 76,000 clones listed, roughly 89% were seen once. The sequencing used CD4+ or CD8+ T cells sorted from blood, collected in a trial of the OX40 agonist ivuxolimab. All receptors derive from an adult with an advanced solid tumor such as melanoma, head and neck, liver or kidney cancer.

V usage is TRBV7-9 and J usage is TRBJ2-7, with 9 bases matching TRBD2. The CDR3 runs 16 residues. V trimming: 5 bases; J trimming: 7 bases; junction bases outside the gene matches: 15. Germline CDR1 and CDR2: SEHNR and FQNEAQ (reference sequence). The CDR3 spells CASSPALSGSLGEQYF. CDR3 nucleotide sequence: TGTGCCAGCAGCCCAGCACTTAGCGGGAGCTTGGGGGAGCAGTACTTC.

The chain employs TRBV5-1 and TRBJ1-3; D gene ambiguous. CDR1 and CDR2 from the germline V gene are SGHRS and YFSETQ. V gave up 0 bases and J gave up 1 base, with 8 bases separating them. The CDR3 is 15 amino acids. CDR3 coding DNA: TGCGCCAGCAGCTTGGCCTCCACATCTGGAAACACCATATATTTT. Its protein product is CASSLASTSGNTIYF.

V and J are TRBV19 and TRBJ2-7; D perhaps matches TRBD1 (6 bases). The germline V gene has CDR1 LNHDA and CDR2 SQIVND (reference sequence). The CDR3 has 16 residues. V was trimmed by 2 bases and J by 5 bases, leaving 19 bases between them. This chain's CDR3 is CASSIFRGRGVHEQYF. The CDR3 DNA sequence: TGTGCCAGTAGTATATTCAGGGGCAGGGGAGTCCACGAGCAGTACTTC.

The chain has TRBV6-5 and TRBJ1-5; the D is unclear. The germline gives CDR1 MNHEY, CDR2 SVGAGI. There are 14 residues in the CDR3. With 0 bases removed from V and 4 bases from J, the gap between germline ends came to 7 bases. The CDR3 sequence: CASSYSSGNQPQHF. The CDR3 bases are TGTGCCAGCAGTTACTCGTCGGGGAATCAGCCCCAGCATTTT.

In DNA form, the CDR3 reads TGTGCCAGCAGCTCTAGCGAGCTGAACACCGGGGAGCTGTTTTTT. It codes for CASSSSELNTGELFF. The chain carries TRBV13 and TRBJ2-2, with a weak D call TRBD2 (6 bases). The germline gives CDR1 PRHDT, CDR2 FYEKMQ (reference sequence). Between the trimmed V and J ends, which lost 4 bases and 1 base, there was a span of 10 bases. This CDR3 contains 15 residues.

This clone was seen only a few times. The chain couples TRBV7-2 to TRBJ1-1; no clear D gene. V lost 1 base and J 4 bases, leaving 4 bases between the germline ends. The CDR3 is 12 residues long. The germline V gene has CDR1 SGHTA and CDR2 FQGNSA. Here the CDR3 reads CASSLGLTEAFF. CDR3 DNA sequence: TGTGCCAGCAGCTTAGGGCTCACTGAAGCTTTCTTT.

The chain recombines TRBV6-5 with TRBJ1-5, with a possible D match to TRBD1 (5 bases). Per germline, CDR1 MNHEY and CDR2 SVGAGI. Deletions cut 0 bases from V and 8 bases from J, with 11 bases between. The CDR3 length is 14 residues. The CDR3 sequence: CASSYSGASEPQHF. Written as DNA, the CDR3 is TGTGCCAGCAGTTACTCCGGGGCCAGTGAGCCCCAGCATTTT.

The CDR3 loop is CASSLVSLTHNEQFF. The DNA for the CDR3 is TGCGCCAGCAGCTTGGTCAGCCTCACCCACAATGAGCAGTTCTTC. The chain carries TRBV5-1 and TRBJ2-1; D ambiguous. Germline assignment: CDR1 SGHRS and CDR2 YFSETQ. V shed 0 bases and J shed 5 bases, with 12 bases lying between them. The CDR3 is 15 amino acids.

This chain links TRBV9 with TRBJ1-1; D gene unclear. The CDR3 has 13 amino acids. Looked up from germline, CDR1 is SGDLS and CDR2 is YYNGEE. Trimming left V 0 bases short and J 4 bases short, with 7 bases between. This CDR3 reads CASSVDLGTEAFF. The CDR3 DNA reads TGTGCCAGCAGCGTAGATCTGGGCACTGAAGCTTTCTTT.

The rearrangement joins TRBV19 to TRBJ1-1; D uncertain. CDR1 LNHDA and CDR2 SQIVND come from the germline V gene (reference sequence). The CDR3 consists of 12 residues. Trimming removed 7 bases from V and 1 base from J, with 7 bases in between. For the CDR3, the DNA is TGTGCCAGTAAGTCGAGGAACACTGAAGCTTTCTTT. Its protein product is CASKSRNTEAFF.

As to this clone: The same CDR3 is also encoded by other DNA sequences in this sample. The chain combines TRBV27 with TRBJ2-1; no clear D gene. The CDR3 spans 14 residues. Trimming shortened V by 5 bases and J by 1 base, and 9 bases separated the two germline ends. Germline values: CDR1 MNHEY, CDR2 SMNVEV (reference sequence). The CDR3 DNA reads TGTGCCAGCAGTCCTGCTTCATCCTACAATGAGCAGTTCTTC. Amino acids: CASSPASSYNEQFF.

The chain combines TRBV18 with TRBJ2-1; 7 nucleotides agree with TRBD2. With 3 bases clipped from V and 5 bases from J, the junction kept 10 bases outside the gene matches. Germline values: CDR1 KGHSH, CDR2 LQKENI. The CDR3 length is 16 residues. Here the CDR3 DNA reads TGTGCCAGCTCACCTTCCATTGAGGCGGGGGACAATGAGCAGTTCTTC. Translated, it gives CASSPSIEAGDNEQFF. The full variable domain, rest sourced from reference TRBV18 and TRBJ2-1, is NAGVMQNPRHLVRRRGQEARLRCSPMKGHSHVYWYRQLPEEGLKFMVYLQKENIIDESGMPKERFSAEFPKEGPSILRIQQVVRGDSAAYFCASSPSIEAGDNEQFFGPGTRLTVL.

This clone was observed a handful of times. This chain joins TRBV2 and TRBJ2-1; no definite D call. This CDR3 is built from 14 residues. Looked up from germline, CDR1 is SNHLY and CDR2 is FYNNEI. The V and J ends lost 7 bases and 0 bases respectively, with 10 bases between them. CDR3 DNA sequence: TGTGCCAGCACCGGGTCAAGCTCCTACAATGAGCAGTTCTTC. This translates into CASTGSSSYNEQFF.

J is TRBJ1-1 and V is TRBV15, with 9 bases matching TRBD1. Germline loops: CDR1 LNHNV, CDR2 YYDKDF (reference sequence). V gave up 8 bases and J gave up 4 bases; unmatched junction bases: 5. This CDR3 has 13 residues. The CDR3 coding sequence is TGTGCCACCTCCGGGACAGGGTTCACTGAAGCTTTCTTT. It translates to CATSGTGFTEAFF.

The V call is TRBV7-9, the J call TRBJ1-2; D remains ambiguous. The V gene lost 1 base and the J gene lost 8 bases, with 14 bases spanning the gap. The CDR3 sequence is 14 residues long. Germline lookup yields CDR1 SEHNR and CDR2 FQNEAQ (reference sequence). The CDR3 DNA sequence: TGTGCCAGCAGCTTAGTGGTCTACATGGGGGGCTACACCTTC. Translation gives CASSLVVYMGGYTF.

This rearrangement joins TRBV6-5 to TRBJ2-7; TRBD2 agrees at 8 bases. Looked up from germline, CDR1 is MNHEY and CDR2 is SVGAGI. This CDR3 has 16 amino acids. Trimming removed 4 bases from V and 4 bases from J; junction bases left unmatched: 12. CDR3 in amino acids: CASSSPQREPRYEQYF. The CDR3 nucleotides read TGTGCCAGCAGTTCTCCTCAGCGGGAGCCTCGGTACGAGCAGTACTTC.

The V gene is TRBV7-9, the J gene TRBJ2-7; 15 bases match TRBD2. The ends lost 4 bases at V and 7 bases at J; junction bases unmatched: 11. The CDR3 has 17 residues. CDR1 is SEHNR, CDR2 FQNEAQ, per germline (reference sequence). The CDR3 spells CASSSGTSGRNRMEQYF. The CDR3 DNA follows: TGTGCCAGCAGCTCGGGGACTAGCGGGAGGAACCGTATGGAGCAGTACTTC.

This sequence joins TRBV9 and TRBJ2-4; TRBD2 is a possible D gene (6 bases). Germline V lookup: CDR1 SGDLS, CDR2 YYNGEE. The length of the CDR3 is 17 residues. Trimming pared 4 bases from V and 0 bases from J, leaving 17 bases between. CDR3 protein: CASSPGWGDLAKNIQYF. In DNA, the CDR3 is TGTGCCAGCAGCCCGGGTTGGGGGGATCTAGCCAAAAACATTCAGTACTTC. The whole variable domain, filled in from reference TRBV9 and TRBJ2-4, reads DSGVTQTPKHLITATGQRVTLRCSPRSGDLSVYWYQQSLDQGLQFLIQYYNGEERAKGNILERFSAQQFPDLHSELNLSSLELGDSALYFCASSPGWGDLAKNIQYFGAGTRLSVL.

This clone was seen a few times. This sequence joins TRBV7-9 and TRBJ2-7, with D perhaps being TRBD1 or TRBD2 (5 bases each). Germline CDR1 SEHNR, CDR2 FQNEAQ (reference sequence). This CDR3 comprises 13 residues. Trimming cost V 5 bases and J 5 bases, with 13 bases left between them. DNA of the CDR3: TGTGCCAGCAGCCGAGGGACCCGCGACGAGCAGTACTTC. This encodes CASSRGTRDEQYF.

This chain joins TRBV7-3 and TRBJ2-1; 7 positions agree with TRBD2. This CDR3 comprises 15 residues. CDR1 is SGHTA, CDR2 FQGTGA, per germline. The trim removed 5 bases at V and 1 base at J, leaving 5 bases unmatched. Here the CDR3 DNA reads TGTGCCAGCAGCCAACGCGGGGGTTCCTACAATGAGCAGTTCTTC. Residues: CASSQRGGSYNEQFF.